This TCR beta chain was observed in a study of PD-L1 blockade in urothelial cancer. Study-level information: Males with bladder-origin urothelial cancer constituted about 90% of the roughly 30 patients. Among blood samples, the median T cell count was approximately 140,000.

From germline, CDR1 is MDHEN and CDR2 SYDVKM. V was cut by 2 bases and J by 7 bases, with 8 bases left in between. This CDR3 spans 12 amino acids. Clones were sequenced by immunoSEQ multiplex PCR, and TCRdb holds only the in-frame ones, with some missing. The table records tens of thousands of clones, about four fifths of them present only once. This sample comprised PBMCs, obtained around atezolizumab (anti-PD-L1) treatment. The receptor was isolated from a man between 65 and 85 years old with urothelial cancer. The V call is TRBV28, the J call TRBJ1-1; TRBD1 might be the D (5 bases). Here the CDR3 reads CASSLGAGEAFF. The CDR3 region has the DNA TGTGCCAGCAGTTTAGGGGCAGGTGAAGCTTTCTTT.